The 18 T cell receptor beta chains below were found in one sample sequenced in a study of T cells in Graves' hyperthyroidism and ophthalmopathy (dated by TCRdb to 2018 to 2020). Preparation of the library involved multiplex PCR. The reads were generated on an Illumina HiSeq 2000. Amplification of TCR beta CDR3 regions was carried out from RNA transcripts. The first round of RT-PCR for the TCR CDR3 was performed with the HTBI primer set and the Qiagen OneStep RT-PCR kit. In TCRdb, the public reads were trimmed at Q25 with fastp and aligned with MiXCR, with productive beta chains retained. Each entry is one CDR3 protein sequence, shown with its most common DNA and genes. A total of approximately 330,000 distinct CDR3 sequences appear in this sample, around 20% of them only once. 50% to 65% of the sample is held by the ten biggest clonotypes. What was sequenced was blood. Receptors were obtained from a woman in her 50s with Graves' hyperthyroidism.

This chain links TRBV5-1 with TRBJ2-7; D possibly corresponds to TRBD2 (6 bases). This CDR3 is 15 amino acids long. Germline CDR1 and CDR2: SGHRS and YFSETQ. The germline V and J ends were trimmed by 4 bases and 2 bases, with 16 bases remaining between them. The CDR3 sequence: CASSPGTGKTYEQYF. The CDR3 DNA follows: TGCGCCAGCAGCCCCGGGACTGGGAAGACCTACGAGCAGTACTTC. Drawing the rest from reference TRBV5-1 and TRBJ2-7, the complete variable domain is KAGVTQTPRYLIKTRGQQVTLSCSPISGHRSVSWYQQTPGQGLQFLFEYFSETQRNKGNFPGRFSGRQFSNSRSEMNVSTLELGDSALYLCASSPGTGKTYEQYFGPGTRLTVT.

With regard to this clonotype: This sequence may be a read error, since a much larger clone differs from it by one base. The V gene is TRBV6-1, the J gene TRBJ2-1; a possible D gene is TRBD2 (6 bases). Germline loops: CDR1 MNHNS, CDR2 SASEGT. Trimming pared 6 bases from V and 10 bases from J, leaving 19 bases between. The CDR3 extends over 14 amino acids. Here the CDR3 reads CASSPGLPNGEQFF. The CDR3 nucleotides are TGTGCCAGCAGCCCGGGACTCCCTAATGGAGAGCAGTTCTTC.

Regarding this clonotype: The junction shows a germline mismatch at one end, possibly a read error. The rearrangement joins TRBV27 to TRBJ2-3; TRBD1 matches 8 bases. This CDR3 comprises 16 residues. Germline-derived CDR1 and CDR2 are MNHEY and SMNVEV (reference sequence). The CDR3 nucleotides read TGTGCCAGCAGTCAATACAGGGGGGCCACCACAGGTACGCAGTATTTT. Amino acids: CASSQYRGATTGTQYF.

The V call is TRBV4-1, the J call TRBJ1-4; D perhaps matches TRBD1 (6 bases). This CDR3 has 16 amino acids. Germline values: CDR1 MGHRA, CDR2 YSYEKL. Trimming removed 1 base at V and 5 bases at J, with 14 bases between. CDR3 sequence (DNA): TGCGCCAGCAGCCAAGGCAAGGACAGAAGGAATGAAAAACTGTTTTTT. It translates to CASSQGKDRRNEKLFF.

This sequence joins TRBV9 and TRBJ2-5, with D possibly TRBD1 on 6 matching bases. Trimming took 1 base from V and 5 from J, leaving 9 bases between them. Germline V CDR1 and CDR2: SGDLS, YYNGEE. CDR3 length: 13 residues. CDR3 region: CASSVQGPETQYF. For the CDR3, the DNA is TGTGCCAGCAGCGTACAGGGGCCGGAGACCCAGTACTTC. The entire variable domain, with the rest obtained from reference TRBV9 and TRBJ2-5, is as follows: DSGVTQTPKHLITATGQRVTLRCSPRSGDLSVYWYQQSLDQGLQFLIQYYNGEERAKGNILERFSAQQFPDLHSELNLSSLELGDSALYFCASSVQGPETQYFGPGTRLLVL.

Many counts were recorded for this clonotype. The CDR3 sequence: CASSFQVNEKLFF. The CDR3 region has the DNA TGTGCCAGCAGCTTCCAAGTCAATGAAAAACTGTTTTTT. The chain combines TRBV7-9 with TRBJ1-4; D remains unclear. Germline V lookup: CDR1 SEHNR, CDR2 FQNEAQ (reference sequence). V lost 3 bases and J lost 5, with 7 bases in between. The length of the CDR3 is 13 residues.

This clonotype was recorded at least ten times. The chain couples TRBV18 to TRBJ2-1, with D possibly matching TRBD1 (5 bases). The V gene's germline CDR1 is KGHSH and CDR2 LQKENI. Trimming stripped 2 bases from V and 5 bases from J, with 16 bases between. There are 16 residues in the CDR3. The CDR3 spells CASSPVGVRQNNEQFF. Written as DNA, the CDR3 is TGTGCCAGCTCACCAGTTGGTGTACGACAGAACAATGAGCAGTTCTTC.

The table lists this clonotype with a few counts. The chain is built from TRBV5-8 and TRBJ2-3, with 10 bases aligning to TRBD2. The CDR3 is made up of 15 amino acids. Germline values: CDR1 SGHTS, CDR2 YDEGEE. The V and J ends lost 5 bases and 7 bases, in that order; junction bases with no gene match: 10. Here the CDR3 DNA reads TGTGCCAGCAGTTATACCAGCGGGGGGGTTTATACGCAGTATTTT. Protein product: CASSYTSGGVYTQYF.

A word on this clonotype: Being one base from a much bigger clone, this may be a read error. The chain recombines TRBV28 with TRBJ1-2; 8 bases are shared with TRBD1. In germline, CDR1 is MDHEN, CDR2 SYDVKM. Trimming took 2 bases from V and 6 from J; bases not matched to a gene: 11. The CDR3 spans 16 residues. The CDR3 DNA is TGTGCCAGCAGTTTAAAACGCTGGACAGGGTTCCATGGCTACACCTTC. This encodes CASSLKRWTGFHGYTF.

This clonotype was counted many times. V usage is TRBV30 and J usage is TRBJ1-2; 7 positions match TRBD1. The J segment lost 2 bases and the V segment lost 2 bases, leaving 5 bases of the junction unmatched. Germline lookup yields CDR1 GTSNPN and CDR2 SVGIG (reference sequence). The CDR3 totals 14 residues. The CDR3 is CAWSSQGGNYGYTF. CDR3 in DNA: TGTGCCTGGAGTTCTCAGGGGGGGAACTATGGCTACACCTTC.

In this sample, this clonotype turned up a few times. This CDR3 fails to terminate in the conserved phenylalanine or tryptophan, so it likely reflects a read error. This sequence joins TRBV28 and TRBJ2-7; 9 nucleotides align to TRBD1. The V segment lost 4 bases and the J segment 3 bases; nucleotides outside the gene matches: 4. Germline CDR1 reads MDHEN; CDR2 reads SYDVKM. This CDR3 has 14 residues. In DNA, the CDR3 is TGTGCCAGCAGTTCTCCGGGACAGGGCTACGAGCAGTACTCC. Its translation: CASSSPGQGYEQYS.

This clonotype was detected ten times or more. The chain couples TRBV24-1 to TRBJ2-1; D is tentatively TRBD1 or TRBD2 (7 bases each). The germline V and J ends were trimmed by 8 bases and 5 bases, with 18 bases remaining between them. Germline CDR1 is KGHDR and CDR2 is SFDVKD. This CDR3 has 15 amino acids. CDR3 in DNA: TGTGCCACCATGGGCCAGGGGGGGCAAAACAATGAGCAGTTCTTC. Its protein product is CATMGQGGQNNEQFF.

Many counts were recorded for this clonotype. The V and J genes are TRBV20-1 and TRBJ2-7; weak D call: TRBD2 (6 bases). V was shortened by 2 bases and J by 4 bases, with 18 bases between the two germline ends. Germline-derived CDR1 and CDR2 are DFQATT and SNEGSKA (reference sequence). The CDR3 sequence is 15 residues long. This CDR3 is CSARLWGGGTYEQYF. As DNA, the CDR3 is TGCAGTGCTAGATTATGGGGTGGAGGGACGTACGAGCAGTACTTC.

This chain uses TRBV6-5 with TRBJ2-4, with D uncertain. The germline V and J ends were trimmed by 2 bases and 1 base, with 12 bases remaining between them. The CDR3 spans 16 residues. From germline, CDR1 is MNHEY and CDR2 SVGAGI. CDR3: CASSYKTLLAKNIQYF. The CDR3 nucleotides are TGTGCCAGCAGTTACAAGACTCTACTGGCCAAAAACATTCAGTACTTC.

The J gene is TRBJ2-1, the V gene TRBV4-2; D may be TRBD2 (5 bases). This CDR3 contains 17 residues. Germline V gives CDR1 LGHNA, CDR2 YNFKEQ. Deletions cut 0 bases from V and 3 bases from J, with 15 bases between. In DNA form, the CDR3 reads TGTGCCAGCAGCCAAGATCCAATGCGGGTCAACTACAATGAGCAGTTCTTC. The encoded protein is CASSQDPMRVNYNEQFF.

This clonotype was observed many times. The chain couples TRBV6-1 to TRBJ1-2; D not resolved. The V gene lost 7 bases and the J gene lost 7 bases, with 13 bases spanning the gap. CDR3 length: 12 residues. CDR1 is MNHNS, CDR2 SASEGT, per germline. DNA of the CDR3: TGTGCCAGCACCTCCGGAGGCCTTGGCTACACCTTC. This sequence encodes CASTSGGLGYTF.

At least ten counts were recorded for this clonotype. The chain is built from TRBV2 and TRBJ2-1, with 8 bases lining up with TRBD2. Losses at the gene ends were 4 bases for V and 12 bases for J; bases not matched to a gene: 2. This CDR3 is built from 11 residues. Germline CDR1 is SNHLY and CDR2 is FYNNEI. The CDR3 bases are TGTGCCAGCAGTGGAGCGGGAGCGCAGTTCTTC. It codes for CASSGAGAQFF.

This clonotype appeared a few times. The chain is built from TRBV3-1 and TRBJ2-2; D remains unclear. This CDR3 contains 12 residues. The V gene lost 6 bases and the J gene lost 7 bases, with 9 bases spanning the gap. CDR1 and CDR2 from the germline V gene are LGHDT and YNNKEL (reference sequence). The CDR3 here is CASSFQVGELFF. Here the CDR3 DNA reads TGTGCCAGCAGTTTTCAGGTCGGGGAGCTGTTTTTT.